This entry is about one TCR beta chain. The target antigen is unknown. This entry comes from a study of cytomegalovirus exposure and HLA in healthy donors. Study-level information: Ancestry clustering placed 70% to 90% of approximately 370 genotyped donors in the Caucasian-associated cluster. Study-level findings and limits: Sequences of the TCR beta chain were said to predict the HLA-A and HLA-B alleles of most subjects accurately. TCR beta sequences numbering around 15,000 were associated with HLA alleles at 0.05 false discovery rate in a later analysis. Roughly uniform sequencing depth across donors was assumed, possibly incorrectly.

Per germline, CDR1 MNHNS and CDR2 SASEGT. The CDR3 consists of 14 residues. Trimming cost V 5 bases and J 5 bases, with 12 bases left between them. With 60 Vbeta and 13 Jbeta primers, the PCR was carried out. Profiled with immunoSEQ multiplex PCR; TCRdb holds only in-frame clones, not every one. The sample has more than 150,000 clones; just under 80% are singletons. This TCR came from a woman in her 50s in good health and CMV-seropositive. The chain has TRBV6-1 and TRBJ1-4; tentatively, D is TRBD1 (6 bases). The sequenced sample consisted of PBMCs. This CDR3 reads CASSWTDINEKLFF. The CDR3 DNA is TGTGCCAGCAGTTGGACAGACATAAATGAAAAACTGTTTTTT.